This TCR beta chain is from a study of early T cells in non-severe SARS-CoV-2 infection. TCRdb processed the 5' RACE reads anew with MiXCR; each CDR3 protein has one entry. This table holds over 75,000 distinct CDR3 sequences, around 14% found once. The ends were cut back, 0 bases at V and 5 bases at J, with 5 bases in the middle. The germline gives CDR1 KGHSY, CDR2 FQNENV. This CDR3 is built from 13 residues. A few counts support this clonotype. This TCR derives from an adult who was a healthcare worker with PCR-confirmed SARS-CoV-2 infection or an uninfected control (not recorded which). The sequenced sample was whole blood. V usage is TRBV16 and J usage is TRBJ1-5; D not certain. For the CDR3, the DNA is TGTGCCAGCAGCCAATCGATGGATCAGCCCCAGCATTTT. This translates into CASSQSMDQPQHF.